This passage covers 19 T cell receptor beta chains from one sample sequenced in a study of cytomegalovirus exposure and HLA in healthy donors. The table came from immunoSEQ multiplex PCR; TCRdb's copy has only in-frame clones and leaves some out. The sample holds 200,000 to 250,000 clones, roughly 84% seen once. Sequenced: PBMCs. These receptors all come from a woman aged 25 to 39 in good health and CMV-seropositive.

This clone has a handful of counts. The chain uses TRBV2 and TRBJ2-2, with 8 bases lining up with TRBD1. With V trimmed by 5 bases and J by 4 bases, 9 bases remained unmatched. This CDR3 has 16 residues. Germline CDR1 SNHLY, CDR2 FYNNEI. The CDR3, as DNA: TGTGCCAGCAGTTCGGACAGGGCCCCTTTCACCGGGGAGCTGTTTTTT. Translating it yields CASSSDRAPFTGELFF.

The chain joins TRBV6-5 to TRBJ2-1; unclear D gene. The CDR3 runs to 13 residues. Germline V gives CDR1 MNHEY, CDR2 SVGAGI. Trimming pared 7 bases from V and 3 bases from J, leaving 10 bases between. The CDR3 here is CASTPTLYNEQFF. The CDR3 coding sequence is TGTGCCAGCACCCCAACCCTCTACAATGAGCAGTTCTTC.

This clone occurred a few times. This chain uses TRBV6-5 with TRBJ1-3, with D perhaps TRBD1 (5 bases). The V gene lost 7 bases and the J gene lost 4 bases, with 11 bases spanning the gap. CDR3 length: 13 residues. Germline lookup yields CDR1 MNHEY and CDR2 SVGAGI. The CDR3 DNA sequence: TGTGCCAGCATCAGGGCTGGAGGAAACACCATATATTTT. It yields the protein CASIRAGGNTIYF.

The chain has TRBV5-6 and TRBJ2-3; possibly TRBD2 for D (5 bases). Trimming removed 0 bases at V and 2 bases at J, with 13 bases between. Germline CDR1 is SGHDT and CDR2 is YYEEEE. The CDR3 has 16 residues. The CDR3 bases are TGTGCCAGCAGCTTGGCCGGGCAGCGGTTCACAGATACGCAGTATTTT. This sequence encodes CASSLAGQRFTDTQYF.

This chain uses TRBV13 with TRBJ1-4; D perhaps matches TRBD1 (6 bases). This CDR3 has 14 amino acids. Per the germline V gene, CDR1 is PRHDT and CDR2 is FYEKMQ (reference sequence). V lost 5 bases and J 3 bases, leaving 10 bases between the germline ends. The CDR3 DNA reads as TGTGCCAGCAGCCTAAGACAGGCTAATGAAAAACTGTTTTTT. Translating it yields CASSLRQANEKLFF.

V and J are TRBV11-2 and TRBJ2-7; TRBD1 matches 10 bases. Germline CDR1 SGHAT, CDR2 FQNNGV. V was pared by 6 bases and J by 2 bases, with 10 bases of the junction left unmatched. This CDR3 is 16 amino acids long. This chain's CDR3 is CASRTIRDRGAYEQYF. The CDR3 DNA is TGTGCCAGCAGGACTATCCGGGACAGGGGAGCCTACGAGCAGTACTTC.

The chain links TRBV27 to TRBJ1-2, with 9 bases aligning to TRBD1. Trimming cost V 3 bases and J 2 bases; bases outside gene matches: 4. The CDR3 is 15 amino acids. Germline CDR1 is MNHEY and CDR2 is SMNVEV (reference sequence). The CDR3: CASSFTTGGNYGYTF. The CDR3 region has the DNA TGTGCCAGCAGTTTTACGACAGGGGGAAACTATGGCTACACCTTC.

The rearrangement uses TRBV5-3 and TRBJ2-7; D is unclear. TRBV5-3 qualifies as an ORF whose function is uncertain. V was trimmed by 1 base and J by 3 bases, leaving 17 bases between them. The CDR3 totals 16 residues. CDR3 nucleotides: TGTGCCAGAAGCTTGTCCCGTTGTCCGGGTAACTACGAGCAGTACTTC. Its protein is CARSLSRCPGNYEQYF.

V usage is TRBV6-5 and J usage is TRBJ2-7; 14 bases fit TRBD2. Germline V CDR1 and CDR2: MNHEY, SVGAGI. V lost 0 bases to trimming and J lost 6 bases; unmatched junction nucleotides: 1. This CDR3 is built from 15 residues. The CDR3 here is CASSYSGLAGAEQYF. In nucleotides, the CDR3 is TGTGCCAGCAGTTACTCGGGACTAGCGGGGGCCGAGCAGTACTTC.

This sequence joins TRBV6-5 and TRBJ1-2; D gene uncertain. The length of the CDR3 is 15 residues. Per germline, CDR1 MNHEY and CDR2 SVGAGI. The V end was cut by 0 bases, the J end by 6 bases, with 14 bases between. Here the CDR3 reads CASSYSNKGSHGYTF. As DNA, the CDR3 is TGTGCCAGCAGTTACTCAAACAAGGGTAGTCATGGCTACACCTTC.

The V call is TRBV7-8, the J call TRBJ1-2, with TRBD1 matching 7 bases. CDR1 SGHVS and CDR2 FQNEAQ come from the germline V gene. V was clipped by 3 bases and J by 3 bases; unmatched bases: 4. The CDR3 sequence is 14 residues long. The CDR3 DNA is TGTGCCAGCAGCTTTGTCAGGGGGTACTATGGCTACACCTTC. Amino acid sequence: CASSFVRGYYGYTF.

With respect to this clone: Other DNA sequences in this sample translate to the same CDR3. The V gene is TRBV7-9, the J gene TRBJ2-2; D unresolved. This CDR3 is 15 amino acids long. Germline V CDR1 and CDR2: SEHNR, FQNEAQ (reference sequence). V gave up 1 base and J gave up 5 bases, with 11 bases separating them. CDR3 sequence (DNA): TGTGCCAGCAGCTTAGTGGAGTTGGGAACCGGGGAGCTGTTTTTT. Amino acids: CASSLVELGTGELFF.

The chain is built from TRBV6-1 and TRBJ2-4; D is undetermined. Deletions cut 3 bases from V and 7 bases from J, with 1 base between. The CDR3 runs 10 residues. Per germline, CDR1 MNHNS and CDR2 SASEGT. The DNA for the CDR3 is TGTGCCAGCAGTGAGAACATTCAGTACTTC. Its protein product is CASSENIQYF.

This sequence joins TRBV30 and TRBJ2-7; D unresolved. Germline CDR1 reads GTSNPN; CDR2 reads SVGIG (reference sequence). The CDR3 spans 12 residues. Trimming pared 2 bases from V and 3 bases from J, leaving 8 bases between. CDR3 coding DNA: TGTGCCTGGAGTACTGGGCTCTACGAGCAGTACTTC. Protein product: CAWSTGLYEQYF.

This clone was seen more than once but under ten times. The rearrangement uses TRBV4-2 and TRBJ1-2; D call uncertain. This CDR3 has 14 amino acids. Deletions cut 4 bases from V and 2 bases from J, with 11 bases between. Germline V gene data show CDR1 as LGHNA and CDR2 as YNFKEQ. The CDR3 loop is CASSPQAENYGYTF. DNA for the CDR3: TGTGCCAGCAGCCCCCAGGCAGAGAACTATGGCTACACCTTC.

This clone was observed a handful of times. V is TRBV4-2 and J is TRBJ2-7; D is tentatively TRBD1 or TRBD2 (5 bases each). Germline V gene sequence: CDR1 LGHNA, CDR2 YNFKEQ. The germline V and J ends were trimmed by 1 base and 3 bases, with 10 bases remaining between them. The CDR3 covers 14 residues. The CDR3 region has the DNA TGTGCCAGCAGCCAAGTGGGACCTAACTACGAGCAGTACTTC. Amino acid sequence: CASSQVGPNYEQYF.

Here the CDR3 DNA reads TGTGCCAGCAGTTTTGAGGGACCTTCTAAAGGAGCTTTCTTT. Its protein product is CASSFEGPSKGAFF. V gene TRBV6-5 combines with J gene TRBJ1-1; a possible D gene is TRBD1 (5 bases). The germline V gene has CDR1 MNHEY and CDR2 SVGAGI. The CDR3 runs to 14 residues. Trimming stripped 4 bases from V and 10 bases from J, with 19 bases between.

This sequence joins TRBV7-9 and TRBJ1-2; possible D gene TRBD1, 6 bases. Germline assignment: CDR1 SEHNR and CDR2 FQNEAQ (reference sequence). The V end was cut by 6 bases, the J end by 0 bases, with 20 bases between. The length of the CDR3 is 17 residues. The CDR3 region has the DNA TGTGCCAGCAGTTCTCTCGACAGGCGGGGGGCTAACTATGGCTACACCTTC. This sequence encodes CASSSLDRRGANYGYTF.

The rearrangement uses TRBV20-1 and TRBJ1-4, with unresolved D. Germline V gene lookup returns CDR1 DFQATT and CDR2 SNEGSKA (reference sequence). The CDR3 has 10 amino acids. For the CDR3, the DNA is TGCAGCGCTGAACTAGAAAAACTGTTTTTT. It translates to CSAELEKLFF.